Following are 26 T cell receptor beta chains from one sample sequenced in a study of T-cell memory formation after mild COVID-19. TCRdb called the 5' RACE reads again in MiXCR, with one record for every CDR3 protein. The data hold just under 350,000 distinct CDR3 sequences, with 10% to 15% observed a single time. The material sequenced was PBMCs or a T cell subset sorted from them (not recorded which). All receptors derive from a man between 18 and 29 years old who had mild COVID-19 (a few samples of this study predate the infection). Cell type and time point are not known.

The chain is built from TRBV15 and TRBJ2-5; the match to TRBD1 covers 10 bases. V lost 0 bases, J lost 5 bases, and 9 bases stayed unmatched. This CDR3 spans 17 amino acids. Germline-derived CDR1 and CDR2 are LNHNV and YYDKDF (reference sequence). The CDR3 DNA sequence: TGTGCCACCAGCAGAGATTATCCCGGGACAGGGGATGAGACCCAGTACTTC. Translating it yields CATSRDYPGTGDETQYF.

The chain carries TRBV5-1 and TRBJ2-1; TRBD1 might be the D (6 bases). Germline V gene data show CDR1 as SGHRS and CDR2 as YFSETQ. Deletions cut 4 bases from V and 12 bases from J, with 17 bases between. This CDR3 has 13 residues. The CDR3 DNA is TGCGCCAGCAGCCGGGACACCCTAGCAGGGCAGTTCTTC. This translates into CASSRDTLAGQFF.

This clonotype was counted ten times or more. The chain uses TRBV5-1 and TRBJ2-7; no definite D call. Trimming took 0 bases from V and 6 from J, leaving 22 bases between them. CDR1 is SGHRS, CDR2 YFSETQ, per germline. The CDR3 consists of 17 residues. The DNA of the CDR3 is TGCGCCAGCAGCTTGGACGGCACGTCGTTGTCGGTCTCCGAGCAGTACGTC. Its translation: CASSLDGTSLSVSEQYV.

This clonotype appeared many times. This chain uses TRBV23-1 with TRBJ2-7; D unresolved. TRBV23-1 is known as an ORF, though its function is uncertain. The CDR3 extends over 13 amino acids. Trimming took off 0 bases at V and 3 bases at J, with 6 bases between the two ends. CDR3 nucleotide sequence: TGCGCCAGCAGTCAATCGGTGAGCTACGAGCAGTACGTC. Translation: CASSQSVSYEQYV.

This clonotype was counted only a few times. V and J are TRBV4-1 and TRBJ2-1, with TRBD2 as a possible D gene (7 bases). CDR1 is MGHRA, CDR2 YSYEKL, per germline. Trimming cost V 6 bases and J 6 bases, with 12 bases left between them. The CDR3 has 13 residues. This CDR3 reads CASRGGASNEQFF. Here the CDR3 DNA reads TGCGCCAGCAGGGGGGGGGCGAGCAATGAGCAGTTCTTC.

There are a few counts of this clonotype. The chain carries TRBV6-2 or TRBV6-3 and TRBJ2-6; D unclear. Germline V gene lookup returns CDR1 MNHEY and CDR2 SVGEGT. V was shortened by 3 bases and J by 0 bases, with 15 bases between the two germline ends. The CDR3 contains 18 residues. Written as DNA, the CDR3 is TGTGCCAGCAGTTATGACCGTTTCGATTACTCTGGGGCCAACGTCCTGACTTTC. Translation gives CASSYDRFDYSGANVLTF.

The V and J genes are TRBV24-1 and TRBJ2-3, with 8 nucleotides matching TRBD2. The CDR3 extends over 16 amino acids. V lost 5 bases and J lost 5; bases outside the gene matches: 11. Germline V lookup: CDR1 KGHDR, CDR2 SFDVKD. CDR3 coding DNA: TGTGCCACCAGTGGGGAGTCCGGGGGGGCGGAAGATACGCAGTATTTT. This sequence encodes CATSGESGGAEDTQYF.

This clonotype was found a few times. The chain carries TRBV7-6 and TRBJ2-3; 9 bases line up with TRBD2. V shed 6 bases and J 3 bases; nucleotides not matched to a gene: 4. CDR1 and CDR2 from the germline V gene are SGHVS and FNYEAQ. The CDR3 has 14 amino acids. The CDR3 DNA reads TGTGCCAGCAGGTCGCGGGGGGGGACAGATACGCAGTATTTT. This translates into CASRSRGGTDTQYF.

The table lists this clonotype with a few counts. The J gene is TRBJ2-5, the V gene TRBV7-7; TRBD2 agrees at 8 bases. The CDR3 spans 16 residues. Germline lookup yields CDR1 SSHAT and CDR2 FNYEAQ (reference sequence). V was pared by 1 base and J by 4 bases, with 8 bases of the junction left unmatched. CDR3 amino acids: CASSLGAQRGSETQYF. The DNA of the CDR3 is TGTGCCAGCAGCTTAGGGGCCCAGCGGGGGTCAGAGACCCAGTACTTC.

This clonotype was seen a handful of times. The DNA for the CDR3 is TGCAGTGCCATAGGACAGGGAGGGTTTACCTACAATGAGCAGTTCTTC. The encoded protein is CSAIGQGGFTYNEQFF. V gene TRBV20-1 combines with J gene TRBJ2-1; D is possibly TRBD1 (8 bases). Looked up from germline, CDR1 is DFQATT and CDR2 is SNEGSKA (reference sequence). The CDR3 covers 16 residues. Trimming removed 6 bases at V and 2 bases at J, with 20 bases between.

This clonotype was seen at least ten times. The J gene is TRBJ2-6, the V gene TRBV2; the D is unclear. Trimming cost V 2 bases and J 2 bases, with 7 bases left between them. This CDR3 is 15 amino acids long. CDR1 is SNHLY and CDR2 is FYNNEI in the germline V gene. As DNA, the CDR3 is TGTGCCAGCAGTGAATCGGACGCTGGGGCCAACGTCCTGACTTTC. The encoded protein is CASSESDAGANVLTF.

This clonotype has only a few counts. J is TRBJ2-7 and V is TRBV20-1; TRBD2 might be the D (5 bases). This CDR3 is built from 14 residues. Trimming cost V 0 bases and J 3 bases, with 12 bases left between them. Germline CDR1 and CDR2: DFQATT and SNEGSKA (reference sequence). The CDR3 protein is CSARDRGLLYEQYF. CDR3 in DNA: TGCAGTGCTAGAGATCGGGGTCTTCTCTACGAGCAGTACTTC.

The J gene is TRBJ2-6, the V gene TRBV19; D perhaps matches TRBD1 (5 bases). The CDR3 length is 16 residues. Germline V gives CDR1 LNHDA, CDR2 SQIVND (reference sequence). The V and J ends lost 5 bases and 0 bases respectively, with 11 bases between them. Written as DNA, the CDR3 is TGTGCCAGTAGTGTACAGGCTACCTCTGGGGCCAACGTCCTGACTTTC. This encodes CASSVQATSGANVLTF.

This chain links TRBV4-2 with TRBJ1-3, with D maybe TRBD1 (5 bases). Trimming pared 4 bases from V and 8 bases from J, leaving 15 bases between. CDR3 size: 14 residues. Germline V gives CDR1 LGHNA, CDR2 YNFKEQ. CDR3 DNA sequence: TGTGCCAGCAGCCTCGACAGAGACTTGGACACCATATATTTT. This sequence encodes CASSLDRDLDTIYF.

The V call is TRBV29-1, the J call TRBJ2-5; the D gene could be TRBD1 or TRBD2 (5 bases each). CDR1 and CDR2 (germline): SQVTM, ANQGSEA. V was shortened by 4 bases and J by 5 bases, with 5 bases between the two germline ends. There are 10 residues in the CDR3. DNA for the CDR3: TGCAGCGTTGGGGACGAGACCCAGTACTTC. Translating gives CSVGDETQYF.

The chain couples TRBV5-1 to TRBJ1-1; the D gene is possibly TRBD1 (6 bases). V was clipped by 2 bases and J by 6 bases, with 11 bases between them. Germline CDR1 SGHRS, CDR2 YFSETQ. The CDR3 loop spans 13 amino acids. The CDR3 spells CASSFQGSPEAFF. The CDR3 DNA follows: TGCGCCAGCAGCTTCCAGGGGAGCCCTGAAGCTTTCTTT.

This clonotype occurred a few times. This rearrangement joins TRBV4-3 to TRBJ2-5; tentative D call: TRBD2 (6 bases). V was shortened by 2 bases and J by 5 bases, with 21 bases between the two germline ends. Germline CDR1 reads LGHNA; CDR2 reads YSLEER. CDR3 length equals 17 residues. For the CDR3, the DNA is TGCGCCAGCAGCCAAACGACCGGGAGCCCTAACGGCGAGACCCAGTACTTC. Its protein is CASSQTTGSPNGETQYF.

V gene TRBV7-2 combines with J gene TRBJ2-2; 9 nucleotides line up with TRBD1. V shed 5 bases and J 6 bases; nucleotides not matched to a gene: 7. Germline loops: CDR1 SGHTA, CDR2 FQGNSA. The CDR3 loop spans 15 amino acids. The CDR3 reads CASSRGQGWSGELFF. In nucleotides, the CDR3 is TGTGCCAGCAGCCGGGGACAGGGCTGGTCCGGGGAGCTGTTTTTT.

This chain links TRBV7-6 with TRBJ2-2; D might be TRBD1 or TRBD2, each matching 5 bases. Germline V lookup: CDR1 SGHVS, CDR2 FNYEAQ. This CDR3 spans 15 amino acids. The V gene lost 8 bases and the J gene lost 1 base, with 14 bases spanning the gap. CDR3 residues: CASGTGIRNTGELFF. In nucleotides, the CDR3 is TGTGCCAGCGGGACCGGGATAAGGAACACCGGGGAGCTGTTTTTT.

In this sample, this clonotype turned up many times. The chain recombines TRBV7-9 with TRBJ2-3; D unresolved. V lost 8 bases and J 2 bases, leaving 8 bases between the germline ends. The CDR3 has 12 residues. The germline CDR1 and CDR2 sequences are SEHNR and FQNEAQ (reference sequence). This CDR3 reads CASGRVTDTQYF. CDR3 nucleotides: TGTGCCAGCGGCAGAGTCACAGATACGCAGTATTTT.

The J gene is TRBJ1-1, the V gene TRBV18; D call uncertain. Per germline, CDR1 KGHSH and CDR2 LQKENI. This CDR3 region has 12 residues. The germline V and J ends were trimmed by 2 bases and 7 bases, with 8 bases remaining between them. The CDR3 is CASSPVGIEAFF. CDR3 coding DNA: TGTGCCAGCTCACCAGTCGGAATTGAAGCTTTCTTT.

The chain employs TRBV20-1 and TRBJ2-5; D may be TRBD1 (5 bases). V was trimmed by 3 bases and J by 1 base, leaving 9 bases between them. CDR3 length equals 13 residues. CDR1 is DFQATT, CDR2 SNEGSKA, per germline (reference sequence). The CDR3 here is CSASQGPQETQYF. For the CDR3, the DNA is TGCAGTGCTAGCCAGGGCCCCCAAGAGACCCAGTACTTC.

This sequence joins TRBV3-1 and TRBJ1-1; no reliable D call. The V end was cut by 6 bases, the J end by 1 base, with 6 bases between. The CDR3 contains 12 residues. Germline V lookup: CDR1 LGHDT, CDR2 YNNKEL (reference sequence). Here the CDR3 reads CASRNRNTEAFF. CDR3 sequence (DNA): TGTGCCAGCAGGAACAGGAACACTGAAGCTTTCTTT.

The chain's CDR3 is CASSLLGDRTDTQYF. The CDR3 region has the DNA TGCGCCAGCAGCTTGTTGGGGGACCGCACAGATACGCAGTATTTT. This chain links TRBV5-1 with TRBJ2-3; possibly TRBD1 or TRBD2 for D (5 bases each). Trimming stripped 1 base from V and 1 base from J, with 10 bases between. Germline CDR1 and CDR2: SGHRS and YFSETQ. This CDR3 comprises 15 residues. The complete variable domain, with remaining parts taken from reference TRBV5-1 and TRBJ2-3, reads KAGVTQTPRYLIKTRGQQVTLSCSPISGHRSVSWYQQTPGQGLQFLFEYFSETQRNKGNFPGRFSGRQFSNSRSEMNVSTLELGDSALYLCASSLLGDRTDTQYFGPGTRLTVL.

V and J are TRBV7-2 and TRBJ2-5, with a possible D match to TRBD2 (5 bases). CDR3 length: 19 amino acids. V was cut by 5 bases and J by 0 bases, with 25 bases left in between. CDR1 is SGHTA, CDR2 FQGNSA, per germline. Written as DNA, the CDR3 is TGTGCCAGCAGCCCTCAGTTGGTTGCGGGCGACCTGTACCAAGAGACCCAGTACTTC. It codes for CASSPQLVAGDLYQETQYF.

CDR3 nucleotides: TGCGCCAGCAGCCGGGCTCACCGGGGGCCTAAGAACACTGAAGCTTTCTTT. This encodes CASSRAHRGPKNTEAFF. The chain carries TRBV4-3 and TRBJ1-1, with D maybe TRBD1 (6 bases). In germline, CDR1 is LGHNA, CDR2 YSLEER. The CDR3 has 17 amino acids. Trimming stripped 4 bases from V and 1 base from J, with 19 bases between.